This record covers a single T cell receptor (beta chain). What antigen it recognizes has not been identified. No per-base quality is available; no much larger clone lies one base away. Interpreted using the paper, the time point label stands for: baseline before first vaccination. The vaccinee samples were drawn from two UK trials, COV001 and COV002, one of which was a single-blind randomized controlled phase 2/3 trial testing AZD1222 (ChAdOx1 nCoV-19) in healthy adults. Trial participant PBMC samples were collected at day 0 and day 28 after the second dose for TCRbeta chain sequencing. The data stem from a study of T cell responses to AZD1222 COVID-19 vaccine (dated by TCRdb to the early 2020s). In terms of the full investigation: AZD1222 recipients with second doses at about 4 weeks or about 12 weeks were pooled, because spike-specific TCR depth and breadth did not differ between schedules. TCR sequencing was performed for more than 230 trial participants, of whom 200 to 220 were given two doses of AZD1222 and around 25 were given two doses of MenACWY control vaccine. Enrollment into the trials was organized by age into subgroups of 18-55, 56-69 and 70-plus years, and those subgroups contained roughly 150, 30 and 60 TCR-sequenced participants, respectively. The paper's findings and limits, for the study overall: No day 14 peak-response samples were available, so repertoires were characterized only after the peak T cell response. Epitopes outside the regions mutated in the B.1.351 and B.1.1.7 variants were reportedly recognized by nearly half of the unique spike-specific TCRs. After two AZD1222 doses, both the breadth and the depth of spike-specific TCRs were significantly higher than at day 0 and than in MenACWY recipients. Conclusions about previously exposed vaccinees are limited, since just five or six AZD1222 recipients were seropositive for SARS-CoV-2 at baseline. Vaccine-associated CD4 TCRs spanned the whole spike protein, with dominant responses in regions 160-218 and 743-854. Most participants were white British and females outnumbered males, and the authors suggested that clonal diversity may have been underestimated. In the small 56-69-year group, the increase in depth fell short of significance, most likely because of low power.

CDR1 and CDR2 are drawn from the germline V gene (reference sequence): LNHDA, SQIVND. The CDR3 runs 13 amino acids, cysteine and phenylalanine included. Only CDR3 DNA is held: 39 bases, read in frame from base 1. V is clipped by 7 bases and J by 4 bases, and the sequence between their germline boundaries is 13 bases long. The CDR3 regions of human TCRbeta chains were analyzed by immunosequencing. On the study's bioinformatics: Repertoire TCRs were matched against a reference library of SARS-CoV-2-specific TCRs generated with the MIRA antigen-specificity platform. Breadth meant the fraction of unique TCRs that were SARS-CoV-2-associated, whereas depth meant the fraction of total T cells that were SARS-CoV-2-associated. Using the MIRA data, each spike-specific TCR was mapped to the spike region that the TCR reacts to and placed in a CD4 or CD8 class. Log10-transformed breadth and depth values were compared by one-way ANOVA with Sidak's multiple comparisons tests. TCRdb retrieved this table from immuneACCESS and kept in-frame rearrangements only. Not all clones are present; in checked studies, unresolved V genes account for under half, and no reason is known for the remainder. The DNA gave D and trimming, while V, J and clone size come from that table. The sample table lists 120,000 or so clones, around 92% of them with a count of one. Jointly, the top ten make up approximately 1% of the sample.

Sequenced material: peripheral blood, taken on day 0 of AZD1222 vaccination. The sequence was obtained from an adult in good health. The chain was built from TRBV19 and TRBJ1-1; the D gene cannot be resolved reliably. For the CDR3, the sequence is CASTRRSLTEAFF. DNA sequence: TGTGCCAGTACCAGGCGCAGTCTCACTGAAGCTTTCTTT. Reference TRBV19 and TRBJ1-1 proteins supply the regions before and after the CDR3; the full variable domain is: DGGITQSPKYLFRKEGQNVTLSCEQNLNHDAMYWYRQDPGQGLRLIYYSQIVNDFQKGDIAEGYSVSREKKESFPLTVTSAQKNPTAFYLCASTRRSLTEAFFGQGTRLTVV.